Below, 24 T cell receptor beta chains from the same sample are listed, as sequenced in a study of T cell changes during pregnancy in multiple sclerosis. The assay was immunoSEQ multiplex PCR, and TCRdb's table has in-frame clones only and misses some. The sample shows around 64,000 clones, about nine tenths of them seen only once. The sequences come from CD4+ T cells from peripheral blood mononuclear cells, collected after pregnancy. These receptors were obtained from a female donor with multiple sclerosis, enrolled in a pregnancy study.

CDR3 amino acids: CASSYPGQVDTEAFF. CDR3 coding DNA: TGTGCCAGCAGTTACCCGGGACAGGTAGACACTGAAGCTTTCTTT. The chain carries TRBV6-6 and TRBJ1-1, with 8 positions matching TRBD1. Germline loops: CDR1 MNHNY, CDR2 SVGAGI (reference sequence). CDR3 length: 15 residues. V trimming: 2 bases; J trimming: 3 bases; junction bases outside the gene matches: 5.

CDR3 sequence (DNA): TGTGCCAGCAGTGAAGGATCGAGGGTTACGCAGTATTTT. The encoded protein is CASSEGSRVTQYF. The chain recombines TRBV6-1 with TRBJ2-3; tentatively, D is TRBD2 (5 bases). This CDR3 has 13 residues. Germline lookup yields CDR1 MNHNS and CDR2 SASEGT. V lost 1 base and J lost 8, with 10 bases in between.

The rearrangement uses TRBV6-5 and TRBJ1-2; no firm D call. Trimming removed 2 bases at V and 2 bases at J, with 9 bases between. Per germline, CDR1 MNHEY and CDR2 SVGAGI. The CDR3 runs 14 residues. The DNA for the CDR3 is TGTGCCAGCAGTTACGGGGAGGGAAACTATGGCTACACCTTC. This gives the protein CASSYGEGNYGYTF.

The gene calls are TRBV7-6 and TRBJ2-7, with TRBD2 identical over 9 bases. From germline, CDR1 is SGHVS and CDR2 FNYEAQ. The V and J ends lost 5 bases and 0 bases, in that order; junction bases with no gene match: 5. The CDR3 loop spans 15 amino acids. CDR3 residues: CASSVTSGSSYEQYF. CDR3 DNA sequence: TGTGCCAGCAGCGTGACTAGCGGAAGCTCCTACGAGCAGTACTTC.

The rearrangement uses TRBV28 and TRBJ1-2; 9 bases are a match to TRBD1. The CDR3 has 15 amino acids. CDR1 is MDHEN and CDR2 is SYDVKM in the germline V gene. With V trimmed by 8 bases and J by 4 bases, 11 bases remained unmatched. This CDR3 is CASRDREGSSYGYTF. CDR3 sequence (DNA): TGTGCCAGCCGGGACAGGGAAGGTAGTAGCTATGGCTACACCTTC.

The CDR3 DNA follows: TGTGCCAGCAGCTTAGACCGGGACAGGGTCCTTCTGGGGGAAAAACTGTTTTTT. Translating it yields CASSLDRDRVLLGEKLFF. The chain joins TRBV13 to TRBJ1-4; 9 bases are a match to TRBD1. The CDR3 sequence is 18 residues long. Germline assignment: CDR1 PRHDT and CDR2 FYEKMQ (reference sequence). With 1 base clipped from V and 8 bases from J, the junction kept 14 bases outside the gene matches.

The rearrangement links TRBV6-1 to TRBJ1-3, with D hard to call. This CDR3 spans 15 amino acids. V was shortened by 7 bases and J by 2 bases, with 15 bases between the two germline ends. Germline V lookup: CDR1 MNHNS, CDR2 SASEGT. The DNA of the CDR3 is TGTGCCAGCACCCCCGCCCGGGTAGCTGGAAACACCATATATTTT. Translation: CASTPARVAGNTIYF.

The chain joins TRBV6-1 to TRBJ2-7; 8 bases match TRBD1. V was pared by 4 bases and J by 4 bases, with 9 bases of the junction left unmatched. CDR3 length: 15 amino acids. Germline lookup yields CDR1 MNHNS and CDR2 SASEGT. CDR3 in amino acids: CASSVGLGQDYEQYF. CDR3 nucleotides: TGTGCCAGCAGTGTCGGGTTGGGACAGGATTACGAGCAGTACTTC.

The chain couples TRBV28 to TRBJ2-1; TRBD2 matches at 10 bases. CDR3 length: 16 residues. The V segment lost 6 bases and the J segment 5 bases; nucleotides outside the gene matches: 10. Germline V gene sequence: CDR1 MDHEN, CDR2 SYDVKM. The CDR3 spells CASSETAGGIHNEQFF. CDR3 DNA sequence: TGTGCCAGCAGCGAAACAGCGGGAGGGATCCACAATGAGCAGTTCTTC.

This chain uses TRBV6-5 with TRBJ2-7, with a weak D call TRBD1 (6 bases). Germline V gene data show CDR1 as MNHEY and CDR2 as SVGAGI. The CDR3 sequence is 14 residues long. Trimming removed 5 bases at V and 0 bases at J, with 11 bases between. This CDR3 reads CASSPLGASYEQYF. In DNA form, the CDR3 reads TGTGCCAGCAGTCCCCTGGGGGCCTCCTACGAGCAGTACTTC.

The chain employs TRBV18 and TRBJ2-7, with 10 bases matching TRBD2. The CDR3 has 18 amino acids. V lost 6 bases and J lost 4; bases outside the gene matches: 18. Germline V CDR1 and CDR2: KGHSH, LQKENI. Written as DNA, the CDR3 is TGTGCCAGCTCCAGGGCAGGGGGCTCGGCTAGCGGGGGTTACGAGCAGTACTTC. Amino acids: CASSRAGGSASGGYEQYF.

The chain carries TRBV29-1 and TRBJ1-6, with a tentative D call TRBD1 (6 bases). The CDR3 is 13 residues long. The V end lost 7 bases, the J end lost 10 bases, and 17 bases lay between the germline ends. Germline CDR1 is SQVTM and CDR2 is ANQGSEA. CDR3: CSARTDGGSPLHF. The CDR3 nucleotides are TGCAGCGCCCGGACAGACGGCGGATCACCCCTCCACTTT.

CDR3 in DNA: TGTGCCAGCAGTGAAGTGAGGGGAGGGGAGACCCAGTACTTC. Translation gives CASSEVRGGETQYF. V usage is TRBV25-1 and J usage is TRBJ2-5, with 7 bases identical to TRBD2. J was trimmed by 5 bases and V by 2 bases; bases with no gene match: 5. The CDR3 contains 14 residues. Germline lookup yields CDR1 MGHDK and CDR2 SYGVNS. Filled out from reference TRBV25-1 and TRBJ2-5, the complete variable domain reads EADIYQTPRYLVIGTGKKITLECSQTMGHDKMYWYQQDPGMELHLIHYSYGVNSTEKGDLSSESTVSRIRTEHFPLTLESARPSHTSQYLCASSEVRGGETQYFGPGTRLLVL.

This sequence joins TRBV29-1 and TRBJ2-7, with 8 bases fitting TRBD1. V was clipped by 4 bases and J by 0 bases; unmatched bases: 5. Germline lookup yields CDR1 SQVTM and CDR2 ANQGSEA. The CDR3 is 14 residues long. CDR3 coding DNA: TGCAGCGTTGTGGTCAGGGGGCTCTCCTACGAGCAGTACTTC. Residues: CSVVVRGLSYEQYF.

The V call is TRBV6-1, the J call TRBJ1-1; the D is unclear. Germline loops: CDR1 MNHNS, CDR2 SASEGT. CDR3 length: 13 residues. V was pared by 4 bases and J by 8 bases, with 14 bases between. The chain's CDR3 is CASSAPMVREAFF. In DNA, the CDR3 is TGTGCCAGCAGTGCCCCCATGGTGAGGGAAGCTTTCTTT.

The V call is TRBV6-5, the J call TRBJ1-6; TRBD1 matches 10 bases. With V trimmed by 6 bases and J by 8 bases, 7 bases remained unmatched. The length of the CDR3 is 15 residues. CDR1 is MNHEY, CDR2 SVGAGI, per germline. The DNA of the CDR3 is TGTGCCAGCAGCCCCACCGGGACAGGGGATTCACCCCTCCACTTT. The encoded protein is CASSPTGTGDSPLHF.

A single count supports this clone. The V gene is TRBV7-3, the J gene TRBJ1-1; D is perhaps TRBD1 (6 bases). Trimming removed 5 bases from V and 4 bases from J, with 17 bases in between. The CDR3 is 15 residues long. CDR1 is SGHTA, CDR2 FQGTGA, per germline. The CDR3 DNA reads TGTGCCAGCAGCCTAAGCGGGGGGCAGAGCACTGAAGCTTTCTTT. It specifies CASSLSGGQSTEAFF.

The rearrangement uses TRBV19 and TRBJ1-1, with 7 bases that match TRBD1. This CDR3 is 14 amino acids long. Germline CDR1 and CDR2: LNHDA and SQIVND (reference sequence). The V segment lost 1 base and the J segment 4 bases; nucleotides outside the gene matches: 3. The CDR3 DNA is TGTGCCAGTAGTATAGCCCCAGGGGGCACTGAAGCTTTCTTT. Protein: CASSIAPGGTEAFF.

Written as DNA, the CDR3 is TGTGCCAGCTCACCTTCCCCGGGGGGAAACACCATATATTTT. Its translation: CASSPSPGGNTIYF. V and J are TRBV18 and TRBJ1-3; no reliable D call. Trimming shortened V by 3 bases and J by 4 bases, and 10 bases separated the two germline ends. The CDR3 sequence is 14 residues long. The V gene's germline CDR1 is KGHSH and CDR2 LQKENI.

The CDR3 spells CASSLIAGGYGNEQFF. The DNA of the CDR3 is TGTGCCAGCAGCTTGATTGCGGGAGGGTATGGCAATGAGCAGTTCTTC. The rearrangement uses TRBV5-4 and TRBJ2-1, with 9 positions matching TRBD2. From germline, CDR1 is SGHNT and CDR2 YYREEE (reference sequence). There are 16 residues in the CDR3. With V trimmed by 1 base and J by 6 bases, 8 bases remained unmatched.

V and J are TRBV4-1 and TRBJ1-5, with D possibly matching TRBD1 (5 bases). The V end lost 3 bases, the J end lost 0 bases, and 15 bases lay between the germline ends. Germline CDR1 MGHRA, CDR2 YSYEKL. There are 17 residues in the CDR3. CDR3 region: CASSHLGGGVSNQPQHF. In DNA form, the CDR3 reads TGCGCCAGCAGCCATCTCGGCGGGGGGGTTAGCAATCAGCCCCAGCATTTT.

This chain links TRBV4-1 with TRBJ1-4; weak D call: TRBD1 (6 bases). This CDR3 is built from 19 residues. V was trimmed by 3 bases and J by 7 bases, leaving 27 bases between them. Germline loops: CDR1 MGHRA, CDR2 YSYEKL. Here the CDR3 reads CASSHQEGTAGRGSEKLFF. CDR3 nucleotides: TGCGCCAGCAGCCACCAAGAGGGGACCGCGGGCAGGGGTAGTGAAAAACTGTTTTTT.

This chain connects TRBV15 to TRBJ1-4; 7 positions agree with TRBD1. Germline V gene data show CDR1 as LNHNV and CDR2 as YYDKDF (reference sequence). The CDR3 totals 15 residues. V dropped 0 bases and J dropped 8; count of bases not matched to a gene: 6. CDR3 sequence: CATSRDLTGREKLFF. CDR3 nucleotides: TGTGCCACCAGCAGAGATCTGACAGGGCGAGAAAAACTGTTTTTT.

The rearrangement joins TRBV27 to TRBJ2-1, with 7 positions matching TRBD1. There are 14 residues in the CDR3. Germline V gene data show CDR1 as MNHEY and CDR2 as SMNVEV (reference sequence). The V and J ends lost 9 bases and 8 bases, in that order; junction bases with no gene match: 13. The CDR3 DNA follows: TGTGCCAGTAGACAGACAGGGATTAGGGATGAGCAGTTCTTC. It specifies CASRQTGIRDEQFF.